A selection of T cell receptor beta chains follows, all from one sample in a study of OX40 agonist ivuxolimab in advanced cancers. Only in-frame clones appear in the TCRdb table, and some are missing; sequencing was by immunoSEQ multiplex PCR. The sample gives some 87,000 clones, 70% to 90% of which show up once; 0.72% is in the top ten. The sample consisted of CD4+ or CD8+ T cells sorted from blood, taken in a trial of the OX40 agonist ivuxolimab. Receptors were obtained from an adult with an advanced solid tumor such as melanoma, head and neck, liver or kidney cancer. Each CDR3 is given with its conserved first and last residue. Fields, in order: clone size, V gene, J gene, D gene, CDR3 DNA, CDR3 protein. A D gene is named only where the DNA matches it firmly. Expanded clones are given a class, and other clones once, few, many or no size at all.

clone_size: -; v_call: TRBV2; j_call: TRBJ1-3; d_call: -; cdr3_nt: TGTGCCAGCGGCCCTCTGGGGAGCACCATATATTTT; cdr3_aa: CASGPLGSTIYF
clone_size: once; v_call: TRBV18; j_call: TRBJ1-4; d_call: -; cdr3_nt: TGTGCCAGCTCACCGCAAAGAGGTACTGAAAAACTGTTTTTT; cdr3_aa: CASSPQRGTEKLFF
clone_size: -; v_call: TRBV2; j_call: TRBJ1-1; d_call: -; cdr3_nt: TGTGCCTCCCACAGGGATACTGAAGCTTTCTTT; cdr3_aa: CASHRDTEAFF
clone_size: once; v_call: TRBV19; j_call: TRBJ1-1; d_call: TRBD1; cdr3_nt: TGTGCCAGCCGACTACAGGGGCAGGGTGAAGCTTTCTTT; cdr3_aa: CASRLQGQGEAFF
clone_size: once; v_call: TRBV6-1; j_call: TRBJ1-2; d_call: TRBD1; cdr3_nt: TGTGCCAGCAGTGTATCCGGGACAGGGACTTATGGCTACACCTTC; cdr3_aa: CASSVSGTGTYGYTF
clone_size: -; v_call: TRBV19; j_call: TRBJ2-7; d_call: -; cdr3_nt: TGTGCCAGTAGTTCCTGGACCGACCACTACGAGCAGTACTTC; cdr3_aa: CASSSWTDHYEQYF
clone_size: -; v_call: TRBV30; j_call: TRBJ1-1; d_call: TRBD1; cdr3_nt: TGTGCCTGGAGTGTGCCACAAACAGGGGTCACTGAAGCTTTCTTT; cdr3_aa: CAWSVPQTGVTEAFF
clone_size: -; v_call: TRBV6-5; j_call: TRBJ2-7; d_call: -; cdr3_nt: TGTGCCAGCAGTTACTCCGGGGAAGCAGGGTACGAGCAGTACTTC; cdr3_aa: CASSYSGEAGYEQYF
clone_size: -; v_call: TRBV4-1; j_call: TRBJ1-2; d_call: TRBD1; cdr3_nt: TGCGCCAGCAGCCAATCCTGGGGGGAAACCGGGACAGCTTATGGCTACACCTTC; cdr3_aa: CASSQSWGETGTAYGYTF
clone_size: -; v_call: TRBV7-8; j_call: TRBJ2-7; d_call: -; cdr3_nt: TGTGCCAGCAGCTCAAGCGGCTCCAGATCCGAGCAGTACTTC; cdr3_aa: CASSSSGSRSEQYF
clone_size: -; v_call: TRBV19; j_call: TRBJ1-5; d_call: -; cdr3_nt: TGTGCCAGTAGTATCGGGGGAAACAGGGTAGGTCAGCCCCAGCATTTT; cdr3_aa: CASSIGGNRVGQPQHF
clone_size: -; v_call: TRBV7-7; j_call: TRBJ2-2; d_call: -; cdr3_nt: TGTGCCAGCGCACAAAGCTCCACCGGGGAGCTGTTTTTT; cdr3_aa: CASAQSSTGELFF
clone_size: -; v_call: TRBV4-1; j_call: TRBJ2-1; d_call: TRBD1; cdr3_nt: TGCGCCAGCAGCCAAGACCCGGGACAGTGGATCAATGAGCAGTTCTTC; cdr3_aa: CASSQDPGQWINEQFF
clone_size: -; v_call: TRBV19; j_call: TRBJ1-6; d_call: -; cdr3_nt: TGTGCCAGTAGTATCAATGGGTTGACTTCACCCCTCCACTTT; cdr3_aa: CASSINGLTSPLHF
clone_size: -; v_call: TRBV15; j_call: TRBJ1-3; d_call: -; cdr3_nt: TGTGCCACCAGCAGAGATTACCAGGGGTCTGGAAACACCATATATTTT; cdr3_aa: CATSRDYQGSGNTIYF
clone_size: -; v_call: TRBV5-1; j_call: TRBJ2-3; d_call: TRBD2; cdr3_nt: TGCGCCAGCACCCGGGAGGGGACGCAGTATTTT; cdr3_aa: CASTREGTQYF
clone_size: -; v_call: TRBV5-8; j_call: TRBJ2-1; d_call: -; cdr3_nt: TGTGCCAGCAGCTGGAACCACCCCAATGAGCAGTTCTTC; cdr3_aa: CASSWNHPNEQFF
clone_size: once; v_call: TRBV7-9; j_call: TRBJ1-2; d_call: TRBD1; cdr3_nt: TGTGCCAGCAGCGGACAGGGGGCATCCTATGGCTACACCTTC; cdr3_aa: CASSGQGASYGYTF
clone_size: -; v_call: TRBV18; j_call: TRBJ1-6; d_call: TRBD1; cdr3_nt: TGTGCCAGCTCACCTCAGACAGGGGGGGAACCCCTCCACTTT; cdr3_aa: CASSPQTGGEPLHF
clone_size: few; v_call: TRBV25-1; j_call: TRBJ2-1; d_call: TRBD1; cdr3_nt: TGTGCCAGCAGTGATCTACGACACAGGGGTTTGTTGGATGAGCAGTTCTTC; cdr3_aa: CASSDLRHRGLLDEQFF
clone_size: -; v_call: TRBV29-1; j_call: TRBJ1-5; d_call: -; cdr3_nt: TGCAGCGTTGCCAGGGGCCGAAATCAGCCCCAGCATTTT; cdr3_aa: CSVARGRNQPQHF
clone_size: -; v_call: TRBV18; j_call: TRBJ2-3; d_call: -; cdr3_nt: TGTGCCAGCTCACGGCCAGGAACAAACACAGATACGCAGTATTTT; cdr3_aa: CASSRPGTNTDTQYF
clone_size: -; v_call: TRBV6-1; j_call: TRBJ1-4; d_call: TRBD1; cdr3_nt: TGTGCCAGCAGTGAAGCGCGAGGACAGGTAAAACTGTTTTTT; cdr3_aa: CASSEARGQVKLFF
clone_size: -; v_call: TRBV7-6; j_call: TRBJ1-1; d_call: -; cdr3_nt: TGTGCCAGCAGCTTAGGGCTACCAGGGTCGCCTGAAGCTTTCTTT; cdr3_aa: CASSLGLPGSPEAFF
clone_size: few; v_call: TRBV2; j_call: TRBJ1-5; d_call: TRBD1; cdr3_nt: TGTGCCAGCAGAGCAGGGGGCGAGGGTCAGCCCCAGCATTTT; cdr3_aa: CASRAGGEGQPQHF
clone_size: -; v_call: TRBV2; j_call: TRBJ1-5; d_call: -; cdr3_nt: TGTGCCAGCAGTGTACCTACGCAGATCCCCCAGCATTTT; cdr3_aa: CASSVPTQIPQHF
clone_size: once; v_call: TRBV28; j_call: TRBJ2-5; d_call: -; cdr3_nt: TGTGCCAGCAGTTTAGGGGCTTCCCAAGAGACCCAGTACTTC; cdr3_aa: CASSLGASQETQYF
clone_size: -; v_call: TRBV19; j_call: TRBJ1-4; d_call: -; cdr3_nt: TGTGCCAGTAGCACCCGGGCAAATGAAAAACTGTTTTTT; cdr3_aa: CASSTRANEKLFF
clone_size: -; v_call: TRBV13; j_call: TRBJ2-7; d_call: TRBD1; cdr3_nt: TGTGCCAGCAGCTTGACCCGGGACAGGGAAGGGCTTAGCTCCTACGAGCAGTACTTC; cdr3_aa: CASSLTRDREGLSSYEQYF
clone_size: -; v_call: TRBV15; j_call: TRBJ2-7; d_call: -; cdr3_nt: TGTGCCACCATGGGACATCGCAGGGTCTACGAGCAGTACTTC; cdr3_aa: CATMGHRRVYEQYF
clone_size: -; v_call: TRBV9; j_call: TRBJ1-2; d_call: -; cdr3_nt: TGTGCCAGCAGCGCCCGACAGCTGACTCGGGGGGGAGCTGGCTACACCTTC; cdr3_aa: CASSARQLTRGGAGYTF
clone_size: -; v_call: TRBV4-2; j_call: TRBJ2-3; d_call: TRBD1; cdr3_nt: TGTGCCAGCAGCCAAGCAGGGGGCGCAGATACGCAGTATTTT; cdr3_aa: CASSQAGGADTQYF
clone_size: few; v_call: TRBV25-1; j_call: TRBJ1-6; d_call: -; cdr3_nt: TGTGCCAGCAGTGATCTCTTTTCACCCCTCCACTTT; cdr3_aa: CASSDLFSPLHF
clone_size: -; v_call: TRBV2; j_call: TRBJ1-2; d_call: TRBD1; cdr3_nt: TGTGCCAGCAGTGAAACAGGGGGAAACTATGGCTACACCTTC; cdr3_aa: CASSETGGNYGYTF
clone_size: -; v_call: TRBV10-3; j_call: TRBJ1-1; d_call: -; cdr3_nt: TGTGCCATCAGTGAATCGGACACTGAAGCTTTCTTT; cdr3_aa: CAISESDTEAFF
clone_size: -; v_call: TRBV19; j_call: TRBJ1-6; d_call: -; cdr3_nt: TGTGCCAGTAGTCTGCAGGGGAGCTCCTATAATTCACCCCTCCACTTT; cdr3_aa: CASSLQGSSYNSPLHF
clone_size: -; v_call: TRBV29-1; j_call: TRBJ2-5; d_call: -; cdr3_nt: TGCAGCGCCGCAGAGGTCCGGGGAACCCAGTACTTC; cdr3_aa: CSAAEVRGTQYF
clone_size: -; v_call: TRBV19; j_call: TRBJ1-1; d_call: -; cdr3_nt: TGTGCCAGTAGTATTAACACTGAAGCTTTCTTT; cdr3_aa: CASSINTEAFF
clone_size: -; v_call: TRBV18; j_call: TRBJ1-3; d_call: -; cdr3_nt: TGTGCCAGCTCACCAAATCCCAGGGCCTCTGGAAACACCATATATTTT; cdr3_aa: CASSPNPRASGNTIYF
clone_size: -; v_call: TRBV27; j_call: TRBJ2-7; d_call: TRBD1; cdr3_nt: TGTGCCAGCAGTCGACAGGGCAATTCAGACGAGCAGTACTTC; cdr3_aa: CASSRQGNSDEQYF
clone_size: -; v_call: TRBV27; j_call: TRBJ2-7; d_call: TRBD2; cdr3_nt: TGTGCCAGCAGATTGGGGACTAGCGGCTACAGCGAGCAGTACTTC; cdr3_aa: CASRLGTSGYSEQYF
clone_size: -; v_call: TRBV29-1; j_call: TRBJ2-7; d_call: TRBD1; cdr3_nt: TGCAGCGTTGCGTTCGGGACAGGGTCCTACGAGCAGTACTTC; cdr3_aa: CSVAFGTGSYEQYF
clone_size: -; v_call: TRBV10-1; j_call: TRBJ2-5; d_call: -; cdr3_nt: TGCGCCAGCAGTAACCGGGACTCCCAAGAGACCCAGTACTTC; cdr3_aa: CASSNRDSQETQYF